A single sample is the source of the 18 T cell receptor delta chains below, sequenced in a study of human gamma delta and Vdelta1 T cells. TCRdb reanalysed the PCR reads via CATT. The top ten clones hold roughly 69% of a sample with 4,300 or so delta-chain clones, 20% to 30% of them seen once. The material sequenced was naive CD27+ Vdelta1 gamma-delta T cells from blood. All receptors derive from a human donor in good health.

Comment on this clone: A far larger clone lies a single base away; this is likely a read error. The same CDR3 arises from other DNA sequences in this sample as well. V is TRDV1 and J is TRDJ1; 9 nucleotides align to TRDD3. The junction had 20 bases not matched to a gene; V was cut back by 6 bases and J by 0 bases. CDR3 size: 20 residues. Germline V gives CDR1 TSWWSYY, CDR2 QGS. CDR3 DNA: TGTGCTCTTGGAGCCCCCACTCTCAAGTACTGGGGGAGGTACACCGATAAACTCATCTTT. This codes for CALGAPTLKYWGRYTDKLIF.

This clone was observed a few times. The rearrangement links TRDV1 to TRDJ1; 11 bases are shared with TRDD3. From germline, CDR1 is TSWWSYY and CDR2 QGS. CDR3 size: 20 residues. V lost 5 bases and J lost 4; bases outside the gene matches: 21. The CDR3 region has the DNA TGTGCTCTTGGGACCCTACCCGGGTTTGGGGGATACGGAAGTATCGATAAACTCATCTTT. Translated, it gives CALGTLPGFGGYGSIDKLIF.

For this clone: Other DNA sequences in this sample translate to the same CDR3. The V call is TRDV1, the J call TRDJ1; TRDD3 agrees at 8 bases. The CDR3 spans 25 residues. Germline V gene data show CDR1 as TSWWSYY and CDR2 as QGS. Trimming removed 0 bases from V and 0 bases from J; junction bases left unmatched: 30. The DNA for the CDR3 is TGTGCTCTTGGGGAACTCCCCCCCATCTCCCACTATTCGGGGATACACCCCCTGTACACCGATAAACTCATCTTT. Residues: CALGELPPISHYSGIHPLYTDKLIF.

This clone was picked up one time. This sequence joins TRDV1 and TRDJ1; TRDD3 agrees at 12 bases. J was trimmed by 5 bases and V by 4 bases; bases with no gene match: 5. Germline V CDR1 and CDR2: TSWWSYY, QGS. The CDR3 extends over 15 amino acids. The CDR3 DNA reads TGTGCTCTTGGGGGATACTGGGGGATACCGGATAAACTCATCTTT. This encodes CALGGYWGIPDKLIF.

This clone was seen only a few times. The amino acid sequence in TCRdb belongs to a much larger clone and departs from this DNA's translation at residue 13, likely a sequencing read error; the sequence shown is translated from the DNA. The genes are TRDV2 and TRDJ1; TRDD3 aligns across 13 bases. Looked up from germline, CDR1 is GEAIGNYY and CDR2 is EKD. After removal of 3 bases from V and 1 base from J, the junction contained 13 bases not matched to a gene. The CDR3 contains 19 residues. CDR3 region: CACDLELGDTLAGTDKLIF. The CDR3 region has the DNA TGTGCCTGTGACCTAGAACTGGGGGATACGTTGGCTGGCACCGATAAACTCATCTTT.

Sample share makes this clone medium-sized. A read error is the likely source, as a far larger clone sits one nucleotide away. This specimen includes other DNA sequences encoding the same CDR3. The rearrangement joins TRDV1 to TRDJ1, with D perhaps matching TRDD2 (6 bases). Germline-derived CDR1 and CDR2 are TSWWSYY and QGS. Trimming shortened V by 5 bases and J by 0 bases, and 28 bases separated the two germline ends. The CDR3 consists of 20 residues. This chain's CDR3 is CALGPFKGPFPGTYTDKLIF. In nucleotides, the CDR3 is TGTGCTCTTGGGCCCTTTAAGGGTCCCTTCCCTGGTACGTACACCGATAAACTCATCTTT.

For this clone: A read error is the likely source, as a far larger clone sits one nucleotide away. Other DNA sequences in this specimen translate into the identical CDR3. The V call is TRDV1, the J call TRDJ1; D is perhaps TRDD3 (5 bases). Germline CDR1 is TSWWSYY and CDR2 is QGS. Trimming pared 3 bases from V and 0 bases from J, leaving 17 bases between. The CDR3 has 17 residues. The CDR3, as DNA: TGTGCTCTTGGGGAGATACACCCGAAGGGGGACACCGATAAACTCATCTTT. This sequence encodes CALGEIHPKGDTDKLIF.

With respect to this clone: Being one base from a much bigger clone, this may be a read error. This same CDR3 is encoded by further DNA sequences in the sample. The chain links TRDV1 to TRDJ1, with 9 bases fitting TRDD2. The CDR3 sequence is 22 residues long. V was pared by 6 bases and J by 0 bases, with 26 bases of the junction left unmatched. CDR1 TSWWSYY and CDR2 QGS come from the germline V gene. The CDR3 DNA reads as TGTGCTCTTGGAGTACCTTCCTACGGGATGGGAGTACACCACGTTTACACCGATAAACTCATCTTT. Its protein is CALGVPSYGMGVHHVYTDKLIF.

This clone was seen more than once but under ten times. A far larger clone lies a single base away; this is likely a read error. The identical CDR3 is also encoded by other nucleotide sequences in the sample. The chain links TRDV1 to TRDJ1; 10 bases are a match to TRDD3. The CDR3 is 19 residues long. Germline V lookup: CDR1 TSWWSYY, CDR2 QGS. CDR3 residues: CALGAYRLGDTWYTDKLIF. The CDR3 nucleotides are TGTGCTCTTGGGGCTTATCGTTTGGGGGATACCTGGTACACTGATAAACTCATCTTT.

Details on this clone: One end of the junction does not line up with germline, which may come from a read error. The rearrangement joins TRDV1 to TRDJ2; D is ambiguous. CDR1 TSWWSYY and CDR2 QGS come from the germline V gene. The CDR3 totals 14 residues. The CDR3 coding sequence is TGTGCTCTTGGGAAACTGCGGGTGACAGCACAACTCTTCTTT. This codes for CALGKLRVTAQLFF.

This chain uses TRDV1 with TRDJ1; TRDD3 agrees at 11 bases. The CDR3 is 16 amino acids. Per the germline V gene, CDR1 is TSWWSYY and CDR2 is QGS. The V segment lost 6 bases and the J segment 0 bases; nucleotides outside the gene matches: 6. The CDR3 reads CALGAGGYYYTDKLIF. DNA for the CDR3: TGTGCTCTTGGTGCTGGGGGATACTATTACACCGATAAACTCATCTTT.

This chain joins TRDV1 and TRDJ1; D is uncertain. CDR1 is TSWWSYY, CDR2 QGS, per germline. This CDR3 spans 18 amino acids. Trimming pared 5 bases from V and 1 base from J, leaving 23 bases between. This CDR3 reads CALGFPQGFSPSTDKLIF. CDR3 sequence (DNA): TGTGCTCTTGGGTTCCCTCAAGGGTTTAGCCCATCCACCGATAAACTCATCTTT.

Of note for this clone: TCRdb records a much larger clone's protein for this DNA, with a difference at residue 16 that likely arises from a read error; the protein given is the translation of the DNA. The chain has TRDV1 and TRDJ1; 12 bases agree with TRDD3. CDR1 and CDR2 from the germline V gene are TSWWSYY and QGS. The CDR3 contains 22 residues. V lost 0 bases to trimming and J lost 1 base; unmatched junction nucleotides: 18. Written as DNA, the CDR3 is TGTGCTCTTGGGGAACTGTTGCTCCGTGGATACTGGGGGATACCTCCCACCGATAAACTCATCTTT. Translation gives CALGELLLRGYWGIPPTDKLIF.

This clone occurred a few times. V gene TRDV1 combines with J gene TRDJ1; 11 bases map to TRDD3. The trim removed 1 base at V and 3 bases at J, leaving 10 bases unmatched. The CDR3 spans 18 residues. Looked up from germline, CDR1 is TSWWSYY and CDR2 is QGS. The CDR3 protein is CALGEPYVWGIRPDKLIF. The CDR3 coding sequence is TGTGCTCTTGGGGAACCCTACGTATGGGGGATACGCCCCGATAAACTCATCTTT.

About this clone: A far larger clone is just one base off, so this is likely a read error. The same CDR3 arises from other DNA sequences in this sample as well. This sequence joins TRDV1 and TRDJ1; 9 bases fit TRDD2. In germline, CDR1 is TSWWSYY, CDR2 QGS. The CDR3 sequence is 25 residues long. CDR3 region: CALGGISALAFLRLGPLDNTDKLIF. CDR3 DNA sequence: TGCGCTCTTGGGGGCATCTCAGCCCTGGCCTTCCTACGTTTAGGGCCCCTGGATAACACCGATAAACTCATCTTT.

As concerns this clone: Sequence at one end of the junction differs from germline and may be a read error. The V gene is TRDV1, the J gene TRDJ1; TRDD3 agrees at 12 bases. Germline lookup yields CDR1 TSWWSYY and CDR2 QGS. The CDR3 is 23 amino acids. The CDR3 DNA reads TGTGCTCATGGGGACCATCTCCTTCGGCTGGGGGATACGCCAGTTGGGTACACCGATAAACTCATCTTT. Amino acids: CAHGDHLLRLGDTPVGYTDKLIF.

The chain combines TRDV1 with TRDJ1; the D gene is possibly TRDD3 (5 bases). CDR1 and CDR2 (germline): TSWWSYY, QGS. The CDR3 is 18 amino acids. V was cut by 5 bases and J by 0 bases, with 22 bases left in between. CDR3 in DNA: TGTGCTCTTGGGCGAACGAGCCCGAACTGGAGGTACACCGATAAACTCATCTTT. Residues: CALGRTSPNWRYTDKLIF.

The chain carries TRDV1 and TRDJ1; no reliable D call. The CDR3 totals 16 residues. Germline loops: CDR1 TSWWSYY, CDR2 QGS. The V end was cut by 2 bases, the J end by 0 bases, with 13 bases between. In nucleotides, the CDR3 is TGTGCTCTTGGGGAATTCATACTCCCCTACACCGATAAACTCATCTTT. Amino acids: CALGEFILPYTDKLIF.